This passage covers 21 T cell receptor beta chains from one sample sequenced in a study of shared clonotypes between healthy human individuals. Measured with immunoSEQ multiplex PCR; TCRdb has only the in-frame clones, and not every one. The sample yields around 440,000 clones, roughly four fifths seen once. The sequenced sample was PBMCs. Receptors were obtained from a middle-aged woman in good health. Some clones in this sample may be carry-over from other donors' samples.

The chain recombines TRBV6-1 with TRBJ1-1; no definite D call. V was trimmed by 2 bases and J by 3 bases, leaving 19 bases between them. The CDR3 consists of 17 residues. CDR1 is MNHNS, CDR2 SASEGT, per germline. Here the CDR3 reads CASSESAHERWDTEAFF. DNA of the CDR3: TGTGCCAGCAGTGAATCCGCCCATGAGCGTTGGGACACTGAAGCTTTCTTT.

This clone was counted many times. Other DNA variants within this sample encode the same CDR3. The CDR3 DNA is TGTGCCAGCAGTGAACTCGGGGGAGGGTCACCCCTCCACTTT. Protein product: CASSELGGGSPLHF. The chain joins TRBV6-1 to TRBJ1-6, with D possibly matching TRBD1 (5 bases). Trimming removed 2 bases from V and 10 bases from J, with 12 bases in between. The CDR3 runs to 14 residues. Germline V gene data show CDR1 as MNHNS and CDR2 as SASEGT.

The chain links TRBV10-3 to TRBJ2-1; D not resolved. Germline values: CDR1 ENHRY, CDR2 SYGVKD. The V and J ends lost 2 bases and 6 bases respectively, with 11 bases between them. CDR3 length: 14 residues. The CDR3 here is CAISEITVANEQFF. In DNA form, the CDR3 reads TGTGCCATCAGTGAGATTACAGTGGCCAATGAGCAGTTCTTC.

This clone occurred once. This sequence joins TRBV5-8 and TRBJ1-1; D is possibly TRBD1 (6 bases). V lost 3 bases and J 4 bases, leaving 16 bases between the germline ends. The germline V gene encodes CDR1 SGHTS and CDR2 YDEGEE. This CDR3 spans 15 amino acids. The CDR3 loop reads CASSSGDRMGTEAFF. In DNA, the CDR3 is TGTGCCAGCAGCTCAGGAGACAGGATGGGCACTGAAGCTTTCTTT.

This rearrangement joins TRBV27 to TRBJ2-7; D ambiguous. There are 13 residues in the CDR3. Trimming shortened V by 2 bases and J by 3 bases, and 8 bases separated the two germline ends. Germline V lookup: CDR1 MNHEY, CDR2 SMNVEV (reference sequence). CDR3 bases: TGTGCCAGCAGTTTAGGAAAGGGCTACGAGCAGTACTTC. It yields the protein CASSLGKGYEQYF.

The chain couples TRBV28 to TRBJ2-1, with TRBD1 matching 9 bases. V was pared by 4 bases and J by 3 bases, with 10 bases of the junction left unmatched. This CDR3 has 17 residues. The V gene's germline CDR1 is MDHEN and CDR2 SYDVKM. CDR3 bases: TGTGCCAGCAGTTCAGCTGTGGGACAGGGCCTCTACAATGAGCAGTTCTTC. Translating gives CASSSAVGQGLYNEQFF. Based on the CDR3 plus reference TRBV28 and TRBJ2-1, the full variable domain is DVKVTQSSRYLVKRTGEKVFLECVQDMDHENMFWYRQDPGLGLRLIYFSYDVKMKEKGDIPEGYSVSREKKERFSLILESASTNQTSMYLCASSSAVGQGLYNEQFFGPGTRLTVL.

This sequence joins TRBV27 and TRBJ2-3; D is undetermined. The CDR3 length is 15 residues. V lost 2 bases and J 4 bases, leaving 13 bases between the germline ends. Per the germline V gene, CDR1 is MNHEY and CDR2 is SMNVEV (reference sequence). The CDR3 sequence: CASSLVWGSPDTQYF. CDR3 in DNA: TGTGCCAGCAGTTTAGTTTGGGGATCGCCAGATACGCAGTATTTT.

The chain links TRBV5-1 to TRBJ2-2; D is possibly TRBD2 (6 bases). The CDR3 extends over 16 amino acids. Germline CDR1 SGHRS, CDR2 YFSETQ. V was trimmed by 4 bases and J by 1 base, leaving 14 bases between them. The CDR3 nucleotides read TGCGCCAGCAGCGCTGGAGTAGCGGTGAACACCGGGGAGCTGTTTTTT. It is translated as CASSAGVAVNTGELFF.

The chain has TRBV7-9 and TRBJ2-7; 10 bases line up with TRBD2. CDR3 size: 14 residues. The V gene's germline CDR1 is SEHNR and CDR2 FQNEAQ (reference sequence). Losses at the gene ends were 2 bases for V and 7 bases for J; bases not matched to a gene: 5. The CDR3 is CASSLLAGVGEQYF. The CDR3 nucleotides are TGTGCCAGCAGCTTACTAGCGGGAGTGGGAGAGCAGTACTTC.

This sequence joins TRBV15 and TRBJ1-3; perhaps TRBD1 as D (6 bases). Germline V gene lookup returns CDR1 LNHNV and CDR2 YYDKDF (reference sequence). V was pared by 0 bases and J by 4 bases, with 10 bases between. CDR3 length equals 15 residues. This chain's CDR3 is CATSRDTGPGNTIYF. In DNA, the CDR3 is TGTGCCACCAGCAGAGATACAGGGCCCGGAAACACCATATATTTT. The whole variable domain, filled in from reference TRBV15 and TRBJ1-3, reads DAMVIQNPRYQVTQFGKPVTLSCSQTLNHNVMYWYQQKSSQAPKLLFHYYDKDFNNEADTPDNFQSRRPNTSFCFLDIRSPGLGDTAMYLCATSRDTGPGNTIYFGEGSWLTVV.

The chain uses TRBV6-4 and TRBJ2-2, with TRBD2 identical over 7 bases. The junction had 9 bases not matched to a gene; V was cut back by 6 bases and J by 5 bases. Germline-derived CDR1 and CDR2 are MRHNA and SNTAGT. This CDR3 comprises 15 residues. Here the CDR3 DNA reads TGTGCCAGCAGCCGGGAGGTTTTAGGTACCGGGGAGCTGTTTTTT. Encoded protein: CASSREVLGTGELFF.

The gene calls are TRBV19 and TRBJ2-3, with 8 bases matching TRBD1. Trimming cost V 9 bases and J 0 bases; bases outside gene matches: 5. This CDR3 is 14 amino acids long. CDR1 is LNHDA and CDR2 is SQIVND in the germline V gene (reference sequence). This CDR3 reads CASRTGTSTDTQYF. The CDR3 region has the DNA TGTGCCAGCAGGACAGGGACTAGCACAGATACGCAGTATTTT. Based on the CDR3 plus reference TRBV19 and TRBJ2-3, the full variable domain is DGGITQSPKYLFRKEGQNVTLSCEQNLNHDAMYWYRQDPGQGLRLIYYSQIVNDFQKGDIAEGYSVSREKKESFPLTVTSAQKNPTAFYLCASRTGTSTDTQYFGPGTRLTVL.

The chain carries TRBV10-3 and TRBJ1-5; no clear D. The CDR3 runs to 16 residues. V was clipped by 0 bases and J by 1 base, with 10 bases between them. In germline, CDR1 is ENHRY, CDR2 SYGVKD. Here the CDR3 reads CAISESVVGSNQPQHF. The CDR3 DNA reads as TGTGCCATCAGTGAGTCGGTTGTAGGGAGCAATCAGCCCCAGCATTTT.

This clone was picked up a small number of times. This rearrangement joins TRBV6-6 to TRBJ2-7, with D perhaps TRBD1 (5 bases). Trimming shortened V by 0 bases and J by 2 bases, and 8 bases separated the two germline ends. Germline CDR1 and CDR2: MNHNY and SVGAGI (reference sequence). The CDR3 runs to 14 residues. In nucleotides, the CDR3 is TGTGCCAGCAGTTACTCATTAGGGGCCTACGAGCAGTACTTC. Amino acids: CASSYSLGAYEQYF.

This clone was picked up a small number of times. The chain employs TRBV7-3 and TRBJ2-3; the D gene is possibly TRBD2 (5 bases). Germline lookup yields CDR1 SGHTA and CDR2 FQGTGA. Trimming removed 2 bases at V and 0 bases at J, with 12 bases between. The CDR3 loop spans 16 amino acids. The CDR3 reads CASSLRSGASTDTQYF. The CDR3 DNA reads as TGTGCCAGCAGCTTACGAAGCGGAGCTAGCACAGATACGCAGTATTTT.

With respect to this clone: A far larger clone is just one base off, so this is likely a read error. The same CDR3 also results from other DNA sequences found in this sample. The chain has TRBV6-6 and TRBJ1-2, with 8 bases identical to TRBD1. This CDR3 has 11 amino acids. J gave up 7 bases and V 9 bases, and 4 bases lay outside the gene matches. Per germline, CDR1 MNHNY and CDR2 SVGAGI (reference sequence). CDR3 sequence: CASTGGAGYTF. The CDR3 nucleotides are TGTGCCAGTACAGGGGGAGCTGGCTACACCTTC.

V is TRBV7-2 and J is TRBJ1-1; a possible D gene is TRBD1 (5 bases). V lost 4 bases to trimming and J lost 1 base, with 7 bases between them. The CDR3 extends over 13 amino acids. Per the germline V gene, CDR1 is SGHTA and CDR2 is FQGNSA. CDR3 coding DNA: TGTGCCAGCAGCTCCGACAGGAACACTGAAGCTTTCTTT. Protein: CASSSDRNTEAFF.

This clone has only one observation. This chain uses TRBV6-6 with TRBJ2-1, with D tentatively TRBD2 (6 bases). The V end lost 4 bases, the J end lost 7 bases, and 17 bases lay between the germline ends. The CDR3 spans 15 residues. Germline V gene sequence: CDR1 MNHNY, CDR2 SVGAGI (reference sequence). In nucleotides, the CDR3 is TGTGCCAGCAGTTCCTTACTGTCCGCGGGGAATGAGCAGTTCTTC. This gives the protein CASSSLLSAGNEQFF.

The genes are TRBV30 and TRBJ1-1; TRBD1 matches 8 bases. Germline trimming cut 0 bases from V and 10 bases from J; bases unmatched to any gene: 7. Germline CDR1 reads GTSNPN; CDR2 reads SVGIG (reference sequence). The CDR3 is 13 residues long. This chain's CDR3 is CAWSVLTGGRAFF. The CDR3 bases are TGTGCCTGGAGTGTACTAACAGGGGGGAGAGCTTTCTTT. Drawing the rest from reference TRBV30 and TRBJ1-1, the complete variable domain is SQTIHQWPATLVQPVGSPLSLECTVEGTSNPNLYWYRQAAGRGLQLLFYSVGIGQISSEVPQNLSASRPQDRQFILSSKKLLLSDSGFYLCAWSVLTGGRAFFGQGTRLTVV.

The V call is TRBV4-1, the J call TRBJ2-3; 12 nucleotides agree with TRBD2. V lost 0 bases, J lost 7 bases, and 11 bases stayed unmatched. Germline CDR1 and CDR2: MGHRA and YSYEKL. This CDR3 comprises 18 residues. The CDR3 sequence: CASSQDPASGRVGHTQYF. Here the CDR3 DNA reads TGCGCCAGCAGCCAAGATCCGGCTAGCGGGAGGGTCGGCCATACGCAGTATTTT.

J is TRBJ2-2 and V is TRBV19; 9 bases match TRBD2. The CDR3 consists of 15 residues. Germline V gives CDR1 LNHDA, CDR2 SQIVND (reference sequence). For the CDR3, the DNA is TGTGCTACGAGGCAGCGGGGGGCCAACACCGGGGAGCTGTTTTTT. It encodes CATRQRGANTGELFF.